This passage covers 21 T cell receptor beta chains from one sample sequenced in a study of blood T cell repertoires in COVID-19. The repertoire was sequenced with immunoSEQ multiplex PCR; TCRdb's copy has only in-frame clones and lacks some. Of 170,000 or so clones in the sample, 85% to 90% were seen once. Input material: peripheral blood. These receptors originate from a man aged 45-60 years with active or convalescent COVID-19.

The chain carries TRBV6-5 and TRBJ2-7; 10 nucleotides align to TRBD2. Germline V CDR1 and CDR2: MNHEY, SVGAGI. The CDR3 has 15 amino acids. The V gene end was trimmed by 8 bases and the J gene end by 2 bases; junction bases not matched to a gene: 9. CDR3 bases: TGTGCCAGCGGGGGTAGCGGGGGGCAAACCTACGAGCAGTACTTC. Encoded protein: CASGGSGGQTYEQYF.

CDR3 amino acids: CATGGGLQNTEAFF. For the CDR3, the DNA is TGTGCCACTGGGGGGGGTCTTCAGAACACTGAAGCTTTCTTT. The chain has TRBV6-5 and TRBJ1-1, with a tentative D call TRBD1 (5 bases). CDR1 and CDR2 (germline): MNHEY, SVGAGI. The CDR3 contains 14 residues. The V end was cut by 10 bases, the J end by 1 base, with 16 bases between.

The rearrangement joins TRBV19 to TRBJ2-5, with TRBD1 matching over 7 bases. The CDR3 is made up of 15 amino acids. V was pared by 5 bases and J by 1 base, with 7 bases of the junction left unmatched. Germline CDR1 reads LNHDA; CDR2 reads SQIVND (reference sequence). The CDR3 region has the DNA TGTGCCAGTAGTCGACTCAGGGGGACCCAAGAGACCCAGTACTTC. This sequence encodes CASSRLRGTQETQYF.

This chain uses TRBV29-1 with TRBJ1-5; 7 nucleotides agree with TRBD1. Per the germline V gene, CDR1 is SQVTM and CDR2 is ANQGSEA. V gave up 6 bases and J gave up 1 base; unmatched junction bases: 9. The CDR3 has 15 amino acids. The CDR3 DNA reads as TGCAGCGTAGAACAGGGGACGGTAAGCAATCAGCCCCAGCATTTT. This translates into CSVEQGTVSNQPQHF.

The chain recombines TRBV7-2 with TRBJ1-1; 11 bases are shared with TRBD1. The CDR3 is made up of 16 amino acids. The V gene's germline CDR1 is SGHTA and CDR2 FQGNSA. Trimming took 2 bases from V and 4 from J; bases not matched to a gene: 6. This CDR3 reads CASSLRTGGATTEAFF. As DNA, the CDR3 is TGTGCCAGCAGCTTACGGACAGGGGGCGCAACCACTGAAGCTTTCTTT.

The V and J genes are TRBV3-1 (or the pseudogene TRBV3-2) and TRBJ1-1; the match to TRBD1 covers 10 bases. V was clipped by 6 bases and J by 4 bases; unmatched bases: 5. The CDR3 consists of 14 residues. The germline V gene has CDR1 LGHDT and CDR2 YNNKEL (reference sequence). For the CDR3, the DNA is TGTGCCAGCAGTCGTGGACAGGGGGGCACTGAAGCTTTCTTT. Translating it yields CASSRGQGGTEAFF.

The rearrangement joins TRBV27 to TRBJ1-5; D possibly corresponds to TRBD1 (5 bases). Trimming stripped 6 bases from V and 0 bases from J, with 12 bases between. This CDR3 contains 15 residues. Germline V gene data show CDR1 as MNHEY and CDR2 as SMNVEV (reference sequence). The CDR3 spells CASSPDTNSNQPQHF. The DNA of the CDR3 is TGTGCCAGCAGCCCGGACACCAATAGCAATCAGCCCCAGCATTTT.

The chain's CDR3 is CASSLGSGGTYNSPLHF. The DNA of the CDR3 is TGTGCCAGCAGCTTAGGTTCAGGGGGAACCTATAATTCACCCCTCCACTTT. The chain employs TRBV7-2 and TRBJ1-6, with 7 bases matching TRBD1. The length of the CDR3 is 17 residues. The germline V gene has CDR1 SGHTA and CDR2 FQGNSA. The V and J ends lost 1 base and 2 bases, in that order; junction bases with no gene match: 5.

The rearrangement uses TRBV19 and TRBJ2-7; maybe TRBD2 (6 bases). Trimming took 5 bases from V and 3 from J, leaving 11 bases between them. The CDR3 has 13 residues. Germline CDR1 and CDR2: LNHDA and SQIVND (reference sequence). The DNA for the CDR3 is TGTGCCAGTAGTTTCGGAGGGGTCTACGAGCAGTACTTC. Protein product: CASSFGGVYEQYF.

The chain carries TRBV5-1 and TRBJ1-1; 9 bases line up with TRBD1. The germline gives CDR1 SGHRS, CDR2 YFSETQ. Trimming cost V 0 bases and J 2 bases; bases outside gene matches: 8. The CDR3 totals 17 residues. CDR3 in amino acids: CASSLDGQGSANTEAFF. In DNA form, the CDR3 reads TGCGCCAGCAGCTTGGATGGACAGGGGTCTGCTAACACTGAAGCTTTCTTT.

This clone showed up just a few times. This chain uses TRBV4-2 with TRBJ1-1, with 10 bases matching TRBD1. With 3 bases clipped from V and 3 bases from J, the junction kept 10 bases outside the gene matches. The CDR3 runs 17 residues. CDR1 is LGHNA, CDR2 YNFKEQ, per germline. This CDR3 is CASSQKAGTGVDTEAFF. CDR3 coding DNA: TGTGCCAGCAGCCAGAAAGCGGGGACAGGGGTGGACACTGAAGCTTTCTTT.

J is TRBJ2-2 and V is TRBV11-2; D might be TRBD2 (6 bases). The germline V gene has CDR1 SGHAT and CDR2 FQNNGV. CDR3 length: 16 amino acids. The V end was cut by 5 bases, the J end by 1 base, with 14 bases between. The CDR3 bases are TGTGCCAGCAGCGGAGGGAGGACGGGGAACACCGGGGAGCTGTTTTTT. Its protein is CASSGGRTGNTGELFF.

The chain has TRBV2 and TRBJ1-1; D is possibly TRBD1 (6 bases). This CDR3 is built from 13 residues. Germline V gene sequence: CDR1 SNHLY, CDR2 FYNNEI. Trimming removed 1 base at V and 4 bases at J, with 7 bases between. CDR3 sequence reads: CASSEVGGTEAFF. The CDR3 coding sequence is TGTGCCAGCAGTGAAGTAGGGGGCACTGAAGCTTTCTTT.

The rearrangement joins TRBV24-1 to TRBJ2-1; 9 bases are a match to TRBD2. Germline lookup yields CDR1 KGHDR and CDR2 SFDVKD. This CDR3 spans 14 amino acids. V shed 6 bases and J 4 bases; nucleotides not matched to a gene: 3. The CDR3 here is CATSHSGGYNEQFF. For the CDR3, the DNA is TGTGCCACCAGTCATAGCGGGGGATACAATGAGCAGTTCTTC.

CDR3 sequence: CASSATGGFNEKLFF. CDR3 nucleotides: TGTGCCAGCAGCGCGACAGGGGGCTTTAATGAAAAACTGTTTTTT. The chain has TRBV9 and TRBJ1-4; 10 nucleotides line up with TRBD1. The CDR3 totals 15 residues. The germline CDR1 and CDR2 sequences are SGDLS and YYNGEE. The V segment lost 3 bases and the J segment 4 bases; nucleotides outside the gene matches: 3.

This chain joins TRBV5-6 and TRBJ2-7, with a possible D match to TRBD1 (5 bases). CDR1 is SGHDT, CDR2 YYEEEE, per germline. Deletions cut 1 base from V and 1 base from J, with 6 bases between. The CDR3 has 13 residues. This CDR3 reads CASSLTGSYEQYF. The DNA of the CDR3 is TGTGCCAGCAGCTTGACAGGATCCTACGAGCAGTACTTC.

The chain recombines TRBV11-2 with TRBJ1-1, with a possible D match to TRBD1 (5 bases). The V gene's germline CDR1 is SGHAT and CDR2 FQNNGV. This CDR3 contains 14 residues. V was shortened by 3 bases and J by 6 bases, with 14 bases between the two germline ends. CDR3 in DNA: TGTGCCAGCAGCTTCGGGGGGGAGGTGGCTGAAGCTTTCTTT. Translation gives CASSFGGEVAEAFF.

This chain joins TRBV11-3 and TRBJ2-1; the D gene is possibly TRBD1 (6 bases). With 3 bases removed from V and 10 bases from J, the gap between germline ends came to 13 bases. Germline values: CDR1 SGHNT, CDR2 YENEEA. CDR3 size: 13 residues. CDR3 in amino acids: CASSLGAGVEQFF. As DNA, the CDR3 is TGTGCCAGCAGCTTGGGTGCAGGGGTCGAGCAGTTCTTC. Full variable domain (outside the CDR3, taken from reference TRBV11-3 and TRBJ2-1): EAGVVQSPRYKIIEKKQPVAFWCNPISGHNTLYWYLQNLGQGPELLIRYENEEAVDDSQLPKDRFSAERLKGVDSTLKIQPAELGDSAVYLCASSLGAGVEQFFGPGTRLTVL.

The V call is TRBV3-1 (or the pseudogene TRBV3-2), the J call TRBJ2-7; D is possibly TRBD2 (6 bases). This CDR3 contains 13 residues. The germline CDR1 and CDR2 sequences are LGHDT and YNNKEL (reference sequence). Trimming removed 4 bases at V and 7 bases at J, with 14 bases between. Here the CDR3 DNA reads TGTGCCAGCAGCCCGACTAGTTCAGGTGAGCAGTACTTC. Protein product: CASSPTSSGEQYF.

The chain has TRBV9 and TRBJ1-4; TRBD1 matches 11 bases. The CDR3 consists of 15 residues. From germline, CDR1 is SGDLS and CDR2 YYNGEE. The junction had 5 bases not matched to a gene; V was cut back by 0 bases and J by 10 bases. Here the CDR3 reads CASSVDGTGGRKLFF. The CDR3 bases are TGTGCCAGCAGCGTAGACGGGACAGGGGGTCGAAAACTGTTTTTT.

The chain couples TRBV7-2 to TRBJ2-7, with D perhaps matching TRBD2 (6 bases). The CDR3 runs to 16 residues. The germline CDR1 and CDR2 sequences are SGHTA and FQGNSA. Trimming stripped 2 bases from V and 0 bases from J, with 14 bases between. The CDR3 bases are TGTGCCAGCAGCTTAAACCCGGGGACTTTCTCCTACGAGCAGTACTTC. Its translation: CASSLNPGTFSYEQYF.